This is a list of T cell receptor beta chains from one sample in a study of PD-L1 blockade in urothelial cancer. Sequencing was performed with immunoSEQ multiplex PCR; in TCRdb, only in-frame clones are kept and a portion is missing. The top ten hold 2.4% of the sample, which has about 120,000 clones, 86% seen once. Sequencing was performed on PBMCs, taken around atezolizumab (anti-PD-L1) treatment. These TCRs come from a man aged 45-60 years with urothelial cancer. Each CDR3 is given with its conserved first and last residue. Fields, in order: clone size, J gene, V gene, D gene, CDR3 DNA, CDR3 protein. The D gene is left open where the match is weak. Expanded clones are given a class, and other clones once, few, many or no size at all.

>NA|TRBJ1-6|TRBV30|NA
TGTGCCTGGAGGTCCGGGTCGGGTACCTATAATTCACCCCTCCACTTT
CAWRSGSGTYNSPLHF
>NA|TRBJ2-5|TRBV5-1|NA
TGCGCCAGCAGCTTGGTGACAGCACAAGAGACCCAGTACTTC
CASSLVTAQETQYF
>NA|TRBJ2-5|TRBV14|NA
TGTGCCAGCAGCCCGCGAACTAGCAGCCAAGAGACCCAGTACTTC
CASSPRTSSQETQYF
>NA|TRBJ2-4|TRBV14|NA
TGTGCCAGCAGCCAAGACCTGAGCGGCAAAAACATTCAGTACTTC
CASSQDLSGKNIQYF
>NA|TRBJ2-7|TRBV5-1|TRBD2
TGCGCCAGCAGCGCGCGACTAGCGGGAGGGCCGAGGGAGCAGTACTTC
CASSARLAGGPREQYF
>NA|TRBJ2-4|TRBV19|NA
TGTGCCAGTAGGACATTAACCGCAGGGACCAAAAACATTCAGTACTTC
CASRTLTAGTKNIQYF
>NA|TRBJ2-7|TRBV29-1|NA
TGCAGCGTTGGACAAGCCTACGAGCAGTACTTC
CSVGQAYEQYF
>NA|TRBJ1-5|TRBV6-1|NA
TGTGCCACCGGGAAAGGGGGGGGCAATCAGCCCCAGCATTTT
CATGKGGGNQPQHF
>NA|TRBJ2-5|TRBV6-5|TRBD2
TGTGCCAGCATGTCCGGGACTAACCCGCAAGAGACCCAGTACTTC
CASMSGTNPQETQYF
>NA|TRBJ2-7|TRBV4-2|TRBD2
TGTGCCAGCAGCCAAGAACTAGCGGGAGCAGATTACTACGAGCAGTACTTC
CASSQELAGADYYEQYF
>NA|TRBJ1-1|TRBV6-5|NA
TGTGCCAGCAGTTCGACTTGGACAGCCATGAACACTGAAGCTTTCTTT
CASSSTWTAMNTEAFF
>once|TRBJ2-7|TRBV15|NA
TGTGCCACCAGCAGAGCTCCCTCGGGGTCTGAAGAGCAGTACTTC
CATSRAPSGSEEQYF
>NA|TRBJ2-7|TRBV21-1|NA
TGTGCCAGCGAACCAGTCCAGGGCAGGTTCGAGCAGTACTTC
CASEPVQGRFEQYF
>NA|TRBJ2-7|TRBV28|TRBD1
TGTGCCACCTCCGGGACAGGGGACTACGAGCAGTACTTC
CATSGTGDYEQYF
>NA|TRBJ2-1|TRBV7-3|TRBD1
TGTGCCAGCAGCCCAACACTTCGACAGGGGCACTACAATGAGCAGTTCTTC
CASSPTLRQGHYNEQFF
>once|TRBJ2-7|TRBV5-1|TRBD2
TGCGCCAGCACCTCATCCGGGACTAGCGGGGGGTACTACGAGCAGTACTTC
CASTSSGTSGGYYEQYF
>NA|TRBJ2-6|TRBV27|NA
TGTGCCAGCAGTTATAGGAGGGCAGCCGCAGTCGGGGCCAACGTCCTGACTTTC
CASSYRRAAAVGANVLTF
>NA|TRBJ2-5|TRBV6-1|NA
TGTGCCAGCAGTGAAATAGCGACACAAGAGACCCAGTACTTC
CASSEIATQETQYF
>NA|TRBJ2-1|TRBV6-6|NA
TGTGCCAGCGGACCACAGGGCTCCTACAATGAGCAGTTCTTC
CASGPQGSYNEQFF
>NA|TRBJ2-2|TRBV27|NA
TGTGCCAGCAGTTTCCGGACTAACACCGGGGAGCTGTTTTTT
CASSFRTNTGELFF
>NA|TRBJ1-1|TRBV27|NA
TGTGCCAGCGGTCGGAGGACCACTGAAGCTTTCTTT
CASGRRTTEAFF
>NA|TRBJ1-1|TRBV6-5|TRBD1
TGTGCCAGCAGTCCAAGGACAGGGCGGACTGAAGCTTTCTTT
CASSPRTGRTEAFF
>NA|TRBJ2-7|TRBV2|NA
TGTGCCAGCAGTGTTCGGTACGAGCAGTACTTC
CASSVRYEQYF
>NA|TRBJ2-3|TRBV4-2|NA
TGTGCCAGCAGCCAAGCTAGCGTGAATACGCAGTATTTT
CASSQASVNTQYF
>NA|TRBJ2-2|TRBV6-5|TRBD1
TGTGCCAGCAGGGCAGGGGGTACCGGGGAGCTGTTTTTT
CASRAGGTGELFF
>NA|TRBJ1-2|TRBV5-4|TRBD1
TGTGCCAGCAAACCGGGACAGGGGTTTGGCTACACCTTC
CASKPGQGFGYTF
>NA|TRBJ2-5|TRBV5-1|NA
TGCGCCAGCAGTTCGGGTCCAGGGGCAGAGACCCAGTACTTC
CASSSGPGAETQYF
>NA|TRBJ2-7|TRBV7-9|NA
TGTGCCAGCAGCTTAGACCGGGACATATCCTACGAGCAGTACTTC
CASSLDRDISYEQYF
>NA|TRBJ2-1|TRBV6-1|TRBD2
TGTGCCAGCAGTGACGGGACTAGCGGGTTCTACAATGAGCAGTTCTTC
CASSDGTSGFYNEQFF
>NA|TRBJ1-1|TRBV6-4|NA
TGTGCCAGCACCCCTTCACCAGGGAACACTGAAGCTTTCTTT
CASTPSPGNTEAFF
>NA|TRBJ2-7|TRBV5-1|TRBD1
TGCGCCAGCAGCCAGGGACAGGGAGAGCAGTACTTC
CASSQGQGEQYF
>NA|TRBJ1-1|TRBV5-8|TRBD1
TGTGCCAGCAGCTTTACGGACAGGTCGAAATGGGGCACTGAAGCTTTCTTT
CASSFTDRSKWGTEAFF
>NA|TRBJ2-6|TRBV2|NA
TGTGCCAGCAGTGAAAGCGGGGCCAACGTCCTGACTTTC
CASSESGANVLTF
>NA|TRBJ2-3|TRBV11-2|NA
TGTGCCAGCAGAAGGGAAGCGGGCCGAGATACGCAGTATTTT
CASRREAGRDTQYF
>NA|TRBJ2-7|TRBV18|NA
TGTGCCAGCTCGCCTGGAGGGCGGTCCTACGAGCAGTACTTC
CASSPGGRSYEQYF
>NA|TRBJ1-1|TRBV5-8|NA
TGTGCCAGCAGCCTAGACAGCGTGAACACTGAAGCTTTCTTT
CASSLDSVNTEAFF
>NA|TRBJ2-2|TRBV6-1|TRBD2
TGTGCCAGCAGTAGCCTAGCGGGTATCACCGGGGAGCTGTTTTTT
CASSSLAGITGELFF
>NA|TRBJ2-5|TRBV30|TRBD2
TGTGCCTGGGGTAGGGGTTCGGGACTAGCGACAATAAAGAAAGAGACCCAGTACTTC
CAWGRGSGLATIKKETQYF
>NA|TRBJ2-4|TRBV5-1|NA
TGCGCCAGCAGCTTGGGACAGCTAGCCAAAAACATTCAGTACTTC
CASSLGQLAKNIQYF
>NA|TRBJ1-5|TRBV19|NA
TGTGCCAGTAGTGCATCACGGCAGCCCCAGCATTTT
CASSASRQPQHF
>NA|TRBJ1-2|TRBV29-1|NA
TGCAGCGGCAGGGTTAGCTATGGCTACACCTTC
CSGRVSYGYTF
>NA|TRBJ1-6|TRBV9|TRBD1
TGTGCCAGCAGCGTTGCGGGACAGAGCCATTCACCCCTCCACTTT
CASSVAGQSHSPLHF
>NA|TRBJ2-7|TRBV18|TRBD1
TGTGCCAGCTCCCCGGACAGGGGGCGCGAGCAGTACTTC
CASSPDRGREQYF
>NA|TRBJ2-5|TRBV2|NA
TGTGCCGGCCTGGAGAACGGCGTAGAGACCCAGTACTTC
CAGLENGVETQYF
>NA|TRBJ1-1|TRBV28|TRBD1
TGTGCCAGCAGTCCCGCAAAGCTCGGGACAGGGGGCTCGAGAACTGAAGCTTTCTTT
CASSPAKLGTGGSRTEAFF
>NA|TRBJ1-2|TRBV9|NA
TGTGCCAGCAGCGTAGGGGGCACGAGCGTTAGTAGTGGCTACACCTTC
CASSVGGTSVSSGYTF
>NA|TRBJ1-4|TRBV4-2|NA
TGTGCCAGCAGCCAAGGTCAACAGGGCCGATTTGAAAAACTGTTTTTT
CASSQGQQGRFEKLFF
>NA|TRBJ2-1|TRBV19|TRBD2
TGTGCCAGTAGCCCAACTAGCGGGGCCTACAATGAGCAGTTCTTC
CASSPTSGAYNEQFF
>NA|TRBJ1-3|TRBV18|NA
TGTGCCAGCTCCTACGACAGGCTATCCGGAAACACCATATATTTT
CASSYDRLSGNTIYF
>NA|TRBJ2-2|TRBV7-9|NA
TGTGCCAGCAGCTTAGCGCAGGGATATCGGAACACCGGGGAGCTGTTTTTT
CASSLAQGYRNTGELFF
>NA|TRBJ2-3|TRBV7-9|NA
TGTGCCAGCGGCAAACGTGGGACTGGCGGTGGTTTTGATACGCAGTATTTT
CASGKRGTGGGFDTQYF
>NA|TRBJ1-5|TRBV4-2|NA
TGTGCCAGCAGCCAACCAAATCAGCCCCAGCATTTT
CASSQPNQPQHF
>NA|TRBJ2-7|TRBV28|TRBD1
TGTGCCAGCAGTACATCACGACAGGGATGGGAGCAGTACTTC
CASSTSRQGWEQYF
>NA|TRBJ1-1|TRBV7-2|NA
TGTGCCAGCAGCTTAGTAGTCGGGGGGGCTGAAGCTTTCTTT
CASSLVVGGAEAFF
>few|TRBJ1-1|TRBV27|NA
TGTGCCAGCAGTTTAGTAGTGAACACTGAAGCTTTCTTT
CASSLVVNTEAFF